The TCR beta chain under discussion was sequenced for a study of beta chain features in type 1 diabetes. What was sequenced were expressed TCRB transcripts, since all of the isolated RNA had been reverse transcribed. Libraries were prepared by immunoSEQ multiplex PCR; TCRdb keeps only in-frame clonotypes and omits some of them. The table shows 300,000 to 400,000 clones, with approximately 8% occurring only once. The CDR3 length is 18 residues. This clone was detected ten times or more. Its antigen is not known. Donors contributed one heparinised blood draw apiece, averaging roughly 0.12 L. Central memory, naive, regulatory and stem cell-like memory CD4+ cells were sorted by CD45RO/CCR7/CD25/CD127/CD95/CD27. Study findings and constraints: Highly expressing activated T cells could be over-counted with a cDNA template.

This TCR derives from a woman younger than 30 in good health. The sequencing sample was made of central memory CD4+ T cells from blood. The rearrangement joins TRBV21-1 to TRBJ2-3; the table assigns TRBD2, which was not confirmed against the DNA. TRBV21-1 is noted as a pseudogene. CDR3 sequence: CASSTRTSGGPGTDTQYF. The CDR3 nucleotides read TGTGCCAGCAGCACCAGGACTAGCGGGGGCCCCGGCACAGATACGCAGTATTTT.